The text below deals with one T cell receptor beta chain. Its antigen target is currently unknown. Nothing much larger sits one base from this clone, and base qualities are not available. Sequences SGHRS (CDR1) and YFSETQ (CDR2) are obtained from the germline V gene. Unmatched junction bases come to 11, with V trimmed by 0 bases and J by 0 bases. Inclusive of the bounding cysteine and phenylalanine, the CDR3 is 18 residues long. Here the CDR3 DNA is all that survives: 54 bases in frame from base 1. The sample is drawn from a study of blood T cell repertoires in COVID-19 (dated by TCRdb to 2020 to 2021). Regarding the complete study: Collaborator samples came from the United States, Italy and Spain and covered acute and convalescent phases of COVID-19. The prospective study material was composed of cDNA or gDNA derived from T cells, B-cell-depleted T cells, or PBMCs. Subjects who had been exposed to COVID-19, were actively infected with it, or had recovered from it provided the deeply sampled blood TCRbeta repertoires that made up the dataset. The repertoires were made available in a free public database intended to serve as a resource for research on the immune response to SARS-CoV-2. Samples came from the ongoing ImmuneRACE study (first 160 participants) plus 1,254 subjects from 6 global collaborators. Nearly every sample came with metadata listing a de-identified subject ID, COVID-19 status, age in years and sex. HLA class I and class II types, where available, came from metadata supplied by the sample provider rather than from assay-based typing.

The immunoSEQ Assay, a bias-controlled multiplex PCR, was used to amplify TCRbeta CDR3 regions from genomic DNA. As for how the authors treated the data: The number of nucleated cells in each sample was estimated from the amplification of reference gene primers within the assay. To quantify the absolute abundance of each unique TCRbeta CDR3 rearrangement, sequence reads were collapsed and filtered. Productive Simpson clonality was computed per sample as the square root of Simpson's diversity index over productive rearrangements. TCRdb took this table from immuneACCESS and kept in-frame rearrangements with V and J called. Such tables lack part of the clones; where checked against another copy, unresolved V genes explain under half of the gap, and the rest is unexplained. V, J and clone size derive from that table, while D and trimming were established from the DNA sequence. In this sample the table shows hundreds of thousands of clones, less than 85% of which occur a single time. The top ten constitute about 2.3% of the sample.

The investigation overall reported the following: The amount of clinical and demographic metadata varied by source and participant and was provided uncurated.

Participants in the prospective study were enrolled through a virtual design, were aged about 18 to 90 years, and lived in roughly 26 United States geographic areas. To assign participants to cohorts, the prospective study relied on clinical history that participants themselves reported in a screening survey and a study questionnaire. Recovered participants in ImmuneRACE Cohort 3 were defined by two consecutive negative NP/OP PCR tests, clearance by a healthcare professional, or resolution of symptoms. In the prospective study, mobile phlebotomists collected whole blood, serum and a nasopharyngeal or oropharyngeal swab from each participant. Participants in the prospective study had the option to provide additional blood draws and questionnaires over an approximately two-month period. Before DNA extraction, prospective study blood samples were shipped either frozen or at room temperature.

The specimen was PBMCs or T cells enriched from blood (not recorded which). The rearrangement combines TRBV5-1 with TRBJ2-7, with TRBD2 matching 8 junction bases. This clonotype was obtained from a woman aged 50 to 65 who had recovered from COVID-19. In nucleotide form, the sequence is TGCGCCAGCAGCTTGGATCCCGCCCGAAGCGGGAGCTCCTACGAGCAGTACTTC. It is translated as CASSLDPARSGSSYEQYF.